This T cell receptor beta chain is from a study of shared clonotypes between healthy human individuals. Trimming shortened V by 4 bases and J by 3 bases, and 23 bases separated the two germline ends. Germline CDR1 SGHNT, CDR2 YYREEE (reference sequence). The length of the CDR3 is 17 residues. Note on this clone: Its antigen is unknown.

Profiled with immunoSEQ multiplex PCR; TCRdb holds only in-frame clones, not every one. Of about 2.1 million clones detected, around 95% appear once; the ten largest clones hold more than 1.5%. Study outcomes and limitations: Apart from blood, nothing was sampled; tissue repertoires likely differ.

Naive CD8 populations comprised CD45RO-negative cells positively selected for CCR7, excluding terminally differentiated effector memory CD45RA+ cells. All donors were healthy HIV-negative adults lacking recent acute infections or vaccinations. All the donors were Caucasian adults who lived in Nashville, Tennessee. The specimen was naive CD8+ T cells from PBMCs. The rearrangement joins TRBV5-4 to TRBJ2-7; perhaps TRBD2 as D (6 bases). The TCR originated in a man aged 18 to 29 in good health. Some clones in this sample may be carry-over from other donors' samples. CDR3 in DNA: TGTGCCAGCAGCCCGAAGCCCAGTGTTAGCGGAGACTACGAGCAGTACTTC. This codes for CASSPKPSVSGDYEQYF.